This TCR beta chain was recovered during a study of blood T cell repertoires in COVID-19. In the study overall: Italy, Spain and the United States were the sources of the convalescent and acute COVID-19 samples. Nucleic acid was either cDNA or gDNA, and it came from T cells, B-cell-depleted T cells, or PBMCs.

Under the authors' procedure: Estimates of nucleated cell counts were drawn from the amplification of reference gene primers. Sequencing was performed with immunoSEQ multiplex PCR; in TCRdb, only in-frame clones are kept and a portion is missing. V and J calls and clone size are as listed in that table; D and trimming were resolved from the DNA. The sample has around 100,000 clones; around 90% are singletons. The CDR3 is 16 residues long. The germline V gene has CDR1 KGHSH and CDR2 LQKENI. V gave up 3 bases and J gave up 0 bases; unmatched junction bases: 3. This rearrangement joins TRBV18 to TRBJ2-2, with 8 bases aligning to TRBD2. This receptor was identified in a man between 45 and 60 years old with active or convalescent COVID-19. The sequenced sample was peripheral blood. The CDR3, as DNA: TGTGCCAGCTCACCGACTAGCGCATCGAACACCGGGGAGCTGTTTTTT. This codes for CASSPTSASNTGELFF.